The 15 T cell receptor beta chains reported below all come from one sample, sequenced in a study of cytomegalovirus exposure and HLA in healthy donors. PCR was performed using 60 Vbeta and 13 Jbeta primers. TCRdb's table, derived via immunoSEQ multiplex PCR, lists solely in-frame clones and lacks some. The repertoire holds 150,000 or so clones, with roughly four fifths as singletons. The sequenced sample consisted of PBMCs. All receptors derive from a man in his forties or fifties in good health and CMV-seropositive.

This chain uses TRBV7-9 with TRBJ2-1; TRBD2 is a possible D gene (5 bases). The germline gives CDR1 SEHNR, CDR2 FQNEAQ (reference sequence). V was clipped by 5 bases and J by 5 bases, with 22 bases between them. The CDR3 contains 17 residues. The CDR3 loop is CASSPHTRGSGDNEQFF. CDR3 in DNA: TGTGCCAGCAGCCCACATACGAGAGGGAGCGGAGACAATGAGCAGTTCTTC. Complete variable domain (other parts from reference TRBV7-9 and TRBJ2-1): DTGVSQNPRHKITKRGQNVTFRCDPISEHNRLYWYRQTLGQGPEFLTYFQNEAQLEKSRLLSDRFSAERPKGSFSTLEIQRTEQGDSAMYLCASSPHTRGSGDNEQFFGPGTRLTVL.

V is TRBV28 and J is TRBJ2-7, with TRBD1 matching 7 bases. In germline, CDR1 is MDHEN, CDR2 SYDVKM. This CDR3 comprises 14 residues. Losses at the gene ends were 5 bases for V and 3 bases for J; bases not matched to a gene: 7. This CDR3 is CASSPGTDGYEQYF. In nucleotides, the CDR3 is TGTGCCAGCAGTCCCGGGACAGACGGCTACGAGCAGTACTTC. The full variable domain, with the rest looked up from reference TRBV28 and TRBJ2-7, is DVKVTQSSRYLVKRTGEKVFLECVQDMDHENMFWYRQDPGLGLRLIYFSYDVKMKEKGDIPEGYSVSREKKERFSLILESASTNQTSMYLCASSPGTDGYEQYFGPGTRLTVT.

This chain uses TRBV29-1 with TRBJ2-5, with D perhaps TRBD2 (7 bases). From germline, CDR1 is SQVTM and CDR2 ANQGSEA. V lost 7 bases and J lost 2, with 14 bases in between. The CDR3 sequence is 13 residues long. CDR3 loop: CSAAGTGQETQYF. CDR3 nucleotide sequence: TGCAGCGCAGCGGGAACAGGGCAAGAGACCCAGTACTTC.

The chain couples TRBV2 to TRBJ2-7, with a tentative D call TRBD1 (7 bases). This CDR3 spans 15 amino acids. Germline CDR1 reads SNHLY; CDR2 reads FYNNEI. The germline V and J ends were trimmed by 4 bases and 1 base, with 14 bases remaining between them. The CDR3 reads CASSVARGASYEQYF. Here the CDR3 DNA reads TGTGCCAGCAGTGTTGCCAGGGGGGCGTCCTACGAGCAGTACTTC. The complete variable domain, with remaining parts taken from reference TRBV2 and TRBJ2-7, reads EPEVTQTPSHQVTQMGQEVILRCVPISNHLYFYWYRQILGQKVEFLVSFYNNEISEKSEIFDDQFSVERPDGSNFTLKIRSTKLEDSAMYFCASSVARGASYEQYFGPGTRLTVT.

V is TRBV7-9 and J is TRBJ1-6; the D gene is possibly TRBD1 (5 bases). V lost 3 bases, J lost 6 bases, and 12 bases lay in between. This CDR3 has 15 residues. Germline loops: CDR1 SEHNR, CDR2 FQNEAQ (reference sequence). The CDR3 loop is CASSFFSQGNSPLHF. The CDR3 DNA is TGTGCCAGCAGCTTCTTTAGCCAGGGTAATTCACCCCTCCACTTT. Full variable domain (outside the CDR3, taken from reference TRBV7-9 and TRBJ1-6): DTGVSQNPRHKITKRGQNVTFRCDPISEHNRLYWYRQTLGQGPEFLTYFQNEAQLEKSRLLSDRFSAERPKGSFSTLEIQRTEQGDSAMYLCASSFFSQGNSPLHFGNGTRLTVT.

The chain employs TRBV11-2 and TRBJ2-7; D is unclear. CDR1 is SGHAT and CDR2 is FQNNGV in the germline V gene. The ends were cut back, 0 bases at V and 3 bases at J, with 12 bases in the middle. This CDR3 has 15 amino acids. The CDR3 sequence is CASSLDRVAIYEQYF. In DNA form, the CDR3 reads TGTGCCAGCAGCTTAGATCGGGTCGCTATCTACGAGCAGTACTTC.

The V call is TRBV2, the J call TRBJ1-1, with 8 bases identical to TRBD1. The germline gives CDR1 SNHLY, CDR2 FYNNEI. This CDR3 has 13 amino acids. V lost 7 bases, J lost 7 bases, and 8 bases stayed unmatched. As DNA, the CDR3 is TGTGCCAGCAACCACGGACAGGGAAATGAAGCTTTCTTT. It is translated as CASNHGQGNEAFF.

With regard to this clone: An end of the junction does not agree with germline; a read error may underlie this. The genes are TRBV4-2 and TRBJ1-4, with 8 bases fitting TRBD1. The length of the CDR3 is 16 residues. Germline assignment: CDR1 LGHNA and CDR2 YNFKEQ. The CDR3 spells CASSQGGGQGGEKLFF. Here the CDR3 DNA reads TGTGCCAGCAGTCAAGGGGGCGGACAGGGAGGCGAAAAACTGTTTTTT.

The chain employs TRBV5-1 and TRBJ2-5; 8 bases agree with TRBD1. This CDR3 is built from 13 residues. Germline values: CDR1 SGHRS, CDR2 YFSETQ. J lost 5 bases, V lost 4 bases, and 4 bases had no gene match. In DNA, the CDR3 is TGCGCCAGCAGCAAGGACAGGGTTGAGACCCAGTACTTC. Translation gives CASSKDRVETQYF.

The CDR3 here is CASGLEPGGLGYGYTF. The CDR3 coding sequence is TGTGCTAGTGGTTTGGAACCGGGGGGGCTCGGCTATGGCTACACCTTC. J is TRBJ1-2 and V is TRBV12-5; D possibly corresponds to TRBD1 (6 bases). V lost 1 base and J lost 4, with 16 bases in between. CDR1 is LGHNT and CDR2 is FRNRAP in the germline V gene. The CDR3 has 16 residues.

The chain recombines TRBV5-4 with TRBJ2-3, with TRBD2 matching 9 bases. J was trimmed by 4 bases and V by 0 bases; bases with no gene match: 3. The CDR3 consists of 15 residues. CDR1 is SGHNT and CDR2 is YYREEE in the germline V gene (reference sequence). The chain's CDR3 is CASSLATSGPDTQYF. The CDR3 DNA reads TGTGCCAGCAGCTTGGCGACTAGCGGACCAGATACGCAGTATTTT.

The table lists this clone with a count of one. The rearrangement joins TRBV28 to TRBJ1-4; D is perhaps TRBD1 (5 bases). The germline V gene encodes CDR1 MDHEN and CDR2 SYDVKM. CDR3 length: 15 residues. V was pared by 5 bases and J by 4 bases, with 14 bases between. The DNA of the CDR3 is TGTGCCAGCAGTCAAATCGACAGCGTTAATGAAAAACTGTTTTTT. This gives the protein CASSQIDSVNEKLFF.

This clone was found once. The V call is TRBV18, the J call TRBJ1-1; the D is unclear. In germline, CDR1 is KGHSH, CDR2 LQKENI. V lost 0 bases, J lost 0 bases, and 11 bases lay in between. The CDR3 has 16 amino acids. The CDR3 loop is CASSPPIAQLNTEAFF. Here the CDR3 DNA reads TGTGCCAGCTCACCACCGATCGCACAGTTGAACACTGAAGCTTTCTTT.

This clone was observed once. The chain couples TRBV29-1 to TRBJ2-3, with 8 bases matching TRBD1. The V gene's germline CDR1 is SQVTM and CDR2 ANQGSEA. The CDR3 extends over 15 amino acids. V dropped 6 bases and J dropped 1; count of bases not matched to a gene: 9. The DNA of the CDR3 is TGCAGCGTCAAACCGCTGGGACAGGGCACAGATACGCAGTATTTT. Protein: CSVKPLGQGTDTQYF.

This clone was observed a few times. The chain has TRBV21-1 and TRBJ2-1; no check of the table's D call, TRBD2, against the DNA was made. TRBV21-1 is termed a pseudogene. The CDR3 consists of 16 residues. CDR3 protein: CASSKGGGGADNEQFF. The CDR3, as DNA: TGTGCCAGCAGCAAAGGGGGCGGGGGGGCGGACAATGAGCAGTTCTTC.